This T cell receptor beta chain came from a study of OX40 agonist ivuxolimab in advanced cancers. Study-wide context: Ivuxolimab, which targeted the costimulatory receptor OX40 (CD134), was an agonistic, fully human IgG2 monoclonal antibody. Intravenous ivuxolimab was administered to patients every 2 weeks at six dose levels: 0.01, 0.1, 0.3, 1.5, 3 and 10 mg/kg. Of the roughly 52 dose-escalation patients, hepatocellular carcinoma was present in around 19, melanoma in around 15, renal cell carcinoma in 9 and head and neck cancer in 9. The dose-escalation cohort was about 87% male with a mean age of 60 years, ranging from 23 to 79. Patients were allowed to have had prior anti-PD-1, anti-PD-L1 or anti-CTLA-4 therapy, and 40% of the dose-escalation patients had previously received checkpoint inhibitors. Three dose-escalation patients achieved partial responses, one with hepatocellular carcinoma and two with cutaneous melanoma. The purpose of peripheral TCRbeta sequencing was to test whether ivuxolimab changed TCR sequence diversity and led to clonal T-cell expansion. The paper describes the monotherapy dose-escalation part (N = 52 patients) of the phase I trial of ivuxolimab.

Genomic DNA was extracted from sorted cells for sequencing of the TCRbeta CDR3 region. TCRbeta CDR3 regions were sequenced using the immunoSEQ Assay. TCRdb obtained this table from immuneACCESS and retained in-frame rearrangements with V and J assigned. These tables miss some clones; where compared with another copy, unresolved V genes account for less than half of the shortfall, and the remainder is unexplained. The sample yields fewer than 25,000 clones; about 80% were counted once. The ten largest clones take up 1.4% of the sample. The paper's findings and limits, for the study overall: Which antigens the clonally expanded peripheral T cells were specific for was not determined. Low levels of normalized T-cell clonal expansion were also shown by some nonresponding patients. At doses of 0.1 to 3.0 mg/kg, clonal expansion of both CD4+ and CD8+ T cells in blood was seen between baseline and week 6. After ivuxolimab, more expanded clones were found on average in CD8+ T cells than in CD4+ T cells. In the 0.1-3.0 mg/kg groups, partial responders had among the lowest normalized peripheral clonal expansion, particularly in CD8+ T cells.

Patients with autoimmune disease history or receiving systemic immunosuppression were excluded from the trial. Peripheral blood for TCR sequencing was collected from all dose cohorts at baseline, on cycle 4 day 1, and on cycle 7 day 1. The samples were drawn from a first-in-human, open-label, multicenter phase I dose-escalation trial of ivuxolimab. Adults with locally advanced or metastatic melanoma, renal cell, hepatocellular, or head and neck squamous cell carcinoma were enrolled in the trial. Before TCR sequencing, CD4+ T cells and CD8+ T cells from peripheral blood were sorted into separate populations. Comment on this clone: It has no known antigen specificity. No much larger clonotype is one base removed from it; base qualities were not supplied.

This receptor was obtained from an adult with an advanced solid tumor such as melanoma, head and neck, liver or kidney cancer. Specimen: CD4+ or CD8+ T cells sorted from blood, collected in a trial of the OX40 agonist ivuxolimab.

The encoded CDR3 is CASSIGYMRTEAFF. In nucleotides, the sequence is TGTGCCAGTAGTATAGGATACATGAGGACTGAAGCTTTCTTT. Recombination joined TRBV19 with TRBJ1-1; the D gene cannot be resolved reliably. The germline ends are 11 bases apart after V is trimmed by 1 base and J by 5 bases. The CDR3 spans 14 residues, from the cysteine through the phenylalanine. Just the 42-base CDR3 DNA is kept, in frame starting at base 1. In the germline V gene (reference sequence), CDR1 corresponds to LNHDA and CDR2 to SQIVND.